Below are 14 T cell receptor beta chains sequenced from a single sample in a study of post-analysis software for immune sequencing data. General observations from the study: Controls had lower frequencies than patients of about 5 TRBV segments, which included TRBV5-6, TRBV5-1 and TRBV20-1.

These receptors are not linked to any known antigen. TCR beta libraries were prepared from cDNA with unique molecular identifiers. TCRdb re-called the PCR reads with MiXCR, one entry per CDR3 protein. The top ten hold 1.5% to 2% of the sample, which has 500,000 to 600,000 distinct CDR3 sequences, 44% seen once. Sequenced material: blood. Receptors were obtained from a girl aged 5-17 years with multiple sclerosis.

With regard to this clonotype: With a much larger clone just one base away, this may be a read error. The gene calls are TRBV7-2 and TRBJ2-5; unclear D gene. Deletions cut 4 bases from V and 9 bases from J, with 6 bases between. This CDR3 has 10 amino acids. Germline lookup yields CDR1 SGHTA and CDR2 FQGNSA. For the CDR3, the DNA is TGTGCCAGCAGCTCCGAGGCCCAGTACTTC. It translates to CASSSEAQYF.

This chain links TRBV7-8 with TRBJ2-7, with 8 positions matching TRBD2. Germline assignment: CDR1 SGHVS and CDR2 FQNEAQ. The ends lost 1 base at V and 4 bases at J; junction bases unmatched: 3. The CDR3 runs to 14 residues. The CDR3 loop reads CASSLGGGLYEQYF. The CDR3 region has the DNA TGTGCCAGCAGCTTAGGCGGGGGGTTATACGAGCAGTACTTC.

The rearrangement joins TRBV2 to TRBJ1-2, with 10 bases matching TRBD1. Germline V gives CDR1 SNHLY, CDR2 FYNNEI. V trimming: 6 bases; J trimming: 6 bases; junction bases outside the gene matches: 7. The CDR3 is 14 residues long. Here the CDR3 reads CASRLWGQGNGYTF. CDR3 nucleotides: TGTGCCAGCAGACTCTGGGGACAGGGGAATGGCTACACCTTC. The whole variable domain, remainder taken from reference TRBV2 and TRBJ1-2, is EPEVTQTPSHQVTQMGQEVILRCVPISNHLYFYWYRQILGQKVEFLVSFYNNEISEKSEIFDDQFSVERPDGSNFTLKIRSTKLEDSAMYFCASRLWGQGNGYTFGSGTRLTVV.

On this clonotype itself: Its ends do not fully match the called genes, so a read error is possible. This chain connects TRBV5-1 to TRBJ2-1, with TRBD2 matching over 8 bases. The CDR3 is 17 residues long. Looked up from germline, CDR1 is SGHRS and CDR2 is YFSETQ. The CDR3, as DNA: TGCGCCAGCAGCTTGGATGTAGCGGGAAGCTCCTGCAATGAGCAGTTCTTC. It specifies CASSLDVAGSSCNEQFF.

The V call is TRBV6-6, the J call TRBJ2-5, with TRBD1 matching 11 bases. V dropped 5 bases and J dropped 5; count of bases not matched to a gene: 7. CDR1 is MNHNY, CDR2 SVGAGI, per germline (reference sequence). The CDR3 extends over 15 amino acids. CDR3 DNA: TGTGCCAGCAGTCTGCGGACAGGGGGCTTGGAGACCCAGTACTTC. Amino acid sequence: CASSLRTGGLETQYF.

This clonotype was picked up a small number of times. The chain uses TRBV29-1 and TRBJ2-3, with 8 bases identical to TRBD1. CDR3 size: 13 residues. Germline CDR1 and CDR2: SQVTM and ANQGSEA. The V gene end was trimmed by 3 bases and the J gene end by 5 bases; junction bases not matched to a gene: 4. CDR3 in amino acids: CSVDRGLGDTQYF. The CDR3, as DNA: TGCAGCGTTGACAGGGGGCTAGGAGATACGCAGTATTTT.

The CDR3 nucleotides are TGCAGTGCTAGAGACCCGGCCACAGATACGCAGTATTTT. The encoded protein is CSARDPATDTQYF. The chain combines TRBV20-1 with TRBJ2-3; D is uncertain. CDR1 and CDR2 (germline): DFQATT, SNEGSKA (reference sequence). The CDR3 sequence is 13 residues long. The germline V and J ends were trimmed by 0 bases and 2 bases, with 6 bases remaining between them.

The gene calls are TRBV5-1 and TRBJ2-3, with TRBD2 matching over 9 bases. Trimming removed 4 bases from V and 0 bases from J; junction bases left unmatched: 3. Germline lookup yields CDR1 SGHRS and CDR2 YFSETQ. This CDR3 contains 15 residues. The CDR3 DNA reads TGCGCCAGCAGCCCTAGCGGGGTAAGCACAGATACGCAGTATTTT. It is translated as CASSPSGVSTDTQYF.

A few counts support this clonotype. The V and J genes are TRBV29-1 and TRBJ1-2; no firm D call. Per germline, CDR1 SQVTM and CDR2 ANQGSEA. The V end was cut by 6 bases, the J end by 5 bases, with 10 bases between. CDR3 length: 11 residues. The CDR3 spells CSVGEGYGYTF. CDR3 in DNA: TGCAGCGTAGGTGAAGGGTATGGCTACACCTTC.

This clonotype appeared a few times. This chain joins TRBV4-1 and TRBJ1-2, with a weak D call TRBD1 (6 bases). Trimming took 1 base from V and 4 from J, leaving 13 bases between them. The length of the CDR3 is 15 residues. Germline values: CDR1 MGHRA, CDR2 YSYEKL. CDR3 loop: CASSQAGTTRYGYTF. DNA for the CDR3: TGCGCCAGCAGCCAAGCAGGGACAACGCGCTATGGCTACACCTTC.

This clonotype has only a few counts. This chain connects TRBV20-1 to TRBJ2-5; D gene ambiguous. Trimming took 5 bases from V and 5 from J, leaving 6 bases between them. The germline V gene encodes CDR1 DFQATT and CDR2 SNEGSKA (reference sequence). The CDR3 sequence is 10 residues long. The CDR3 sequence is CSAATETQYF. CDR3 nucleotides: TGCAGTGCTGCCACGGAGACCCAGTACTTC.

This clonotype was picked up one time. The V and J genes are TRBV12-3 or TRBV12-4 and TRBJ2-1; D is perhaps TRBD1 (6 bases). Between the trimmed V and J ends, which lost 7 bases and 6 bases, there was a span of 19 bases. CDR3 length: 15 amino acids. The CDR3, as DNA: TGTGCCAGCACGGCCAGGGGTAAGGGTTTCAATGAGCAGTTCTTC. Its translation: CASTARGKGFNEQFF.

V gene TRBV11-3 combines with J gene TRBJ2-3, with 10 bases that match TRBD2. In germline, CDR1 is SGHNT, CDR2 YENEEA. The CDR3 runs to 17 residues. V shed 4 bases and J 4 bases; nucleotides not matched to a gene: 11. CDR3 in amino acids: CASSSYPSAGGPDTQYF. The CDR3 nucleotides read TGTGCCAGCAGCTCATACCCCTCAGCGGGAGGGCCAGATACGCAGTATTTT.

The V gene is TRBV7-8, the J gene TRBJ2-3, with TRBD2 matching 8 bases. Germline trimming cut 5 bases from V and 1 base from J; bases unmatched to any gene: 11. This CDR3 spans 17 amino acids. From germline, CDR1 is SGHVS and CDR2 FQNEAQ. The CDR3 DNA sequence: TGTGCCAGCAGCACAAAGGCGGGAGCGGGGGGCACAGATACGCAGTATTTT. It translates to CASSTKAGAGGTDTQYF. Drawing the rest from reference TRBV7-8 and TRBJ2-3, the complete variable domain is GAGVSQSPRYKVAKRGQDVALRCDPISGHVSLFWYQQALGQGPEFLTYFQNEAQLDKSGLPSDRFFAERPEGSVSTLKIQRTQQEDSAVYLCASSTKAGAGGTDTQYFGPGTRLTVL.